This T cell receptor beta chain stems from a study of shared clonotypes between healthy human individuals. Points from the study as a whole: Rarefaction indicated that sorted-subset sequencing remained incomplete although depth was large. Only a few donors were included, so the genetic and exposure-history diversity represented was limited. Several donors held about 5% of naive CD4 clonotypes in common.

Deep-level running was used for the assay. Sequencing used immunoSEQ multiplex PCR; TCRdb keeps in-frame clones, though not all of them. The repertoire consists of over 2 million clones, with around 96% occurring once and the leading ten covering about 1.1%. The germline CDR1 and CDR2 sequences are MNHEY and SMNVEV (reference sequence). The CDR3 contains 15 residues. V was pared by 1 base and J by 5 bases, with 12 bases between. Turning to this clone: Its specificity is not known. Other DNA sequences from this sample encode an identical CDR3 as well.

CD45RO-negative, CCR7-positively selected cells formed the naive CD8 fraction, excluding terminally differentiated effector memory CD45RA+ cells. Specimen: naive CD8+ T cells sorted from blood. The chain carries TRBV27 and TRBJ1-5; maybe TRBD1 (5 bases). This receptor was obtained from a man aged 18 to 35 in good health. In DNA form, the CDR3 reads TGTGCCAGCAGTTTATGGGCGGGAGGGGATCAGCCCCAGCATTTT. Translation gives CASSLWAGGDQPQHF.